The T cell receptor beta chain under discussion was sequenced for a study of T-cell memory formation after mild COVID-19. Findings and caveats of the study: Clones which contracted sat mainly in CM and EM if CD4+, and in EMRA if CD8+. Unconfirmed was the SARS-CoV-2 specificity of second-wave clones that peaked on day 37. Clones shrinking between day 15 and 85 showed a balanced CD4/CD8 split, and those that grew later tilted toward CD4+.

V lost 0 bases, J lost 2 bases, and 9 bases lay in between. Germline V gene sequence: CDR1 GTSNPN, CDR2 SVGIG (reference sequence). This CDR3 region has 14 residues. This clonotype has just a few counts. Its antigen is unidentified. It was 5'RACE with constant-segment primers that produced the TCR alpha and TCR beta cDNA libraries, which carried sample barcodes and UMIs. TCRdb fed the 5' RACE reads into MiXCR, producing one record per CDR3 protein. The sample holds 260,000 or so distinct CDR3 sequences; roughly a sixth are singletons and the top ten take under 25%. V is TRBV30 and J is TRBJ2-3, with a tentative D call TRBD2 (5 bases). The specimen was PBMCs or a T cell subset sorted from them (not recorded which). The sequence came from a man younger than 35 who had mild COVID-19 (a few samples of this study predate the infection). Cell type and time point are not known. This CDR3 is CAWSVRGSTDTQYF. CDR3 in DNA: TGTGCCTGGAGTGTACGGGGTTCCACAGATACGCAGTATTTT. Looking up the rest from reference TRBV30 and TRBJ2-3 gives the full variable domain: SQTIHQWPATLVQPVGSPLSLECTVEGTSNPNLYWYRQAAGRGLQLLFYSVGIGQISSEVPQNLSASRPQDRQFILSSKKLLLSDSGFYLCAWSVRGSTDTQYFGPGTRLTVL.